This record concerns one TCR beta chain sequence. No antigen is known for it. V lost 0 bases, J lost 7 bases, and 6 bases stayed unmatched. From germline, CDR1 is LGHNA and CDR2 YNFKEQ. This CDR3 has 16 amino acids. This record comes from a study of PD-1 blockade in classical Hodgkin lymphoma. Broader study findings: Patients starting nivolumab less than 1 year after ASCT had lower diversity and were excluded from later analyses.

Relapses following autologous stem cell transplantation were seen in all patients, with brentuximab vedotin exposure varying. Produced via immunoSEQ multiplex PCR; TCRdb's table is partial and in-frame only. The table has some 39,000 clones, about 90% seen once; the top ten hold just over 9%. V and J are TRBV4-2 and TRBJ1-5, with TRBD1 matching over 10 bases. This material consisted of peripheral blood mononuclear cells (PBMCs), taken at baseline. The TCR comes from a human donor with classical Hodgkin lymphoma. CDR3 coding DNA: TGTGCCAGCAGCCAAGACAGACAGGGGGCTCAGCAGCCCCAGCATTTT. Its protein product is CASSQDRQGAQQPQHF.